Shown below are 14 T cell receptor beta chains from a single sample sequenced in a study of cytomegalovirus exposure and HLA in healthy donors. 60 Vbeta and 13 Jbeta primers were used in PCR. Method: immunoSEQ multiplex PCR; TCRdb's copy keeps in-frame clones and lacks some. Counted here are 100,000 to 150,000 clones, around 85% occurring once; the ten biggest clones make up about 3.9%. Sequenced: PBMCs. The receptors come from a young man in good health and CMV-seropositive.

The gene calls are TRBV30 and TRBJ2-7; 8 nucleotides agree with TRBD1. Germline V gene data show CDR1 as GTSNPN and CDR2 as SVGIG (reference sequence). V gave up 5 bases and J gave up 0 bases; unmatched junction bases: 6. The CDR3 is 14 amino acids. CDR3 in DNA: TGTGCCTGGGATACAGGGGGTATCTCCTACGAGCAGTACTTC. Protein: CAWDTGGISYEQYF. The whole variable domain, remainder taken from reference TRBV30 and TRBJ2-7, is SQTIHQWPATLVQPVGSPLSLECTVEGTSNPNLYWYRQAAGRGLQLLFYSVGIGQISSEVPQNLSASRPQDRQFILSSKKLLLSDSGFYLCAWDTGGISYEQYFGPGTRLTVT.

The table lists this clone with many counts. The CDR3 spells CASSYSQGSSTFF. CDR3 nucleotide sequence: TGTGCCAGCAGTTACTCGCAGGGGAGTTCAACTTTCTTT. This chain uses TRBV6-6 with TRBJ1-1, with TRBD1 as a possible D gene (6 bases). Germline CDR1 reads MNHNY; CDR2 reads SVGAGI (reference sequence). Trimming shortened V by 0 bases and J by 12 bases, and 14 bases separated the two germline ends. This CDR3 contains 13 residues.

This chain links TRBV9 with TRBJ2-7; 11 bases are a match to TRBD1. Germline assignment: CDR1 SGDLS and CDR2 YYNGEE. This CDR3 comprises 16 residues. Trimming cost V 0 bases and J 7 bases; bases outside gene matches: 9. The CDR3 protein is CASSVGVGQGAREQYF. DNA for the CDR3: TGTGCCAGCAGCGTAGGTGTAGGACAGGGGGCAAGGGAGCAGTACTTC.

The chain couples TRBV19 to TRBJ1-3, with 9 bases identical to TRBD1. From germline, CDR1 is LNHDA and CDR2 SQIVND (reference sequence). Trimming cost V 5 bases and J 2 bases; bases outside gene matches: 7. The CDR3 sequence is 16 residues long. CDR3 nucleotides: TGTGCCAGTAGTCAGAGAACAGGGGGCCCTGGAAACACCATATATTTT. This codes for CASSQRTGGPGNTIYF. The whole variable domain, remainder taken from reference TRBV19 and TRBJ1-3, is DGGITQSPKYLFRKEGQNVTLSCEQNLNHDAMYWYRQDPGQGLRLIYYSQIVNDFQKGDIAEGYSVSREKKESFPLTVTSAQKNPTAFYLCASSQRTGGPGNTIYFGEGSWLTVV.

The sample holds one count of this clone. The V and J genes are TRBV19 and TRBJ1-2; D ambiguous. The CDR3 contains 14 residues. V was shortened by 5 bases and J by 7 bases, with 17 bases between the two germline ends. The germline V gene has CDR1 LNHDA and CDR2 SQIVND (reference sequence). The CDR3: CASSSGYSEVGYTF. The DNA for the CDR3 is TGTGCCAGTAGTTCGGGGTACTCTGAGGTTGGCTACACCTTC.

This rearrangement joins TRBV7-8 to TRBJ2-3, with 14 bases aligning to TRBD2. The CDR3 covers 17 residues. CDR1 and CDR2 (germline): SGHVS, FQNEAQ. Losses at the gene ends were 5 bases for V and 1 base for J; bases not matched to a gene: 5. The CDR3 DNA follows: TGTGCCAGCAGCCGGACTAGCGGGGGGAGGGGCACAGATACGCAGTATTTT. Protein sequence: CASSRTSGGRGTDTQYF.

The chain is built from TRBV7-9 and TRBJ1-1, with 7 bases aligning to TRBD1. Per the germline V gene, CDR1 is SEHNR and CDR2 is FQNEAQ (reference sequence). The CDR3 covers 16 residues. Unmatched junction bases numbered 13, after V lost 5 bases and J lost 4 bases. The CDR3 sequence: CASSTQQGLLGTEAFF. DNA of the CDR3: TGTGCCAGCAGCACACAACAGGGGCTTTTGGGCACTGAAGCTTTCTTT.

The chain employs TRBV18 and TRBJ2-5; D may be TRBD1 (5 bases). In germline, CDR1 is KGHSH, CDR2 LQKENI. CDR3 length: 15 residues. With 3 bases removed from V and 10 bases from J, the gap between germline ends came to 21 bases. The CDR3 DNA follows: TGTGCCAGCTCACCTCGTATGCACGGAGTAGGGGACCAGTACTTC. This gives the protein CASSPRMHGVGDQYF.

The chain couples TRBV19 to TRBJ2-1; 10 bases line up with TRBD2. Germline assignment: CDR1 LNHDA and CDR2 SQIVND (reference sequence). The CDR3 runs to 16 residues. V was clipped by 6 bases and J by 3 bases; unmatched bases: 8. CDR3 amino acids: CASRRTSGDYYNEQFF. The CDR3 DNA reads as TGTGCCAGTAGAAGGACTAGCGGAGACTACTACAATGAGCAGTTCTTC. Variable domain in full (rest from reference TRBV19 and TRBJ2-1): DGGITQSPKYLFRKEGQNVTLSCEQNLNHDAMYWYRQDPGQGLRLIYYSQIVNDFQKGDIAEGYSVSREKKESFPLTVTSAQKNPTAFYLCASRRTSGDYYNEQFFGPGTRLTVL.

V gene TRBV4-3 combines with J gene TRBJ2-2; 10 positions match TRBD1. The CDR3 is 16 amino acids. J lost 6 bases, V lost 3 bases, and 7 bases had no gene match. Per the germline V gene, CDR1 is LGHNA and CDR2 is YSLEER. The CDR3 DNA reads TGCGCCAGCAGCCACGGGAAGACAGGGGGCGCCGGGGAGCTGTTTTTT. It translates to CASSHGKTGGAGELFF.

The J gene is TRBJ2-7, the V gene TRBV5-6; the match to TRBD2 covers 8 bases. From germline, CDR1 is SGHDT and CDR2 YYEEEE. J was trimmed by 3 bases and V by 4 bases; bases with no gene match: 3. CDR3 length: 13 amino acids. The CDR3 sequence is CASSERGRYEQYF. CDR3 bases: TGTGCCAGCAGCGAGCGGGGGCGCTACGAGCAGTACTTC.

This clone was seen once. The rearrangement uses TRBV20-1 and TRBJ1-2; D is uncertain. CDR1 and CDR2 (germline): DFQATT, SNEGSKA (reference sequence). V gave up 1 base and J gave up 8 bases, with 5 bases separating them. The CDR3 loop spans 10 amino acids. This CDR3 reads CSARGEGYTF. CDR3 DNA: TGCAGTGCTAGAGGTGAGGGCTACACCTTC.

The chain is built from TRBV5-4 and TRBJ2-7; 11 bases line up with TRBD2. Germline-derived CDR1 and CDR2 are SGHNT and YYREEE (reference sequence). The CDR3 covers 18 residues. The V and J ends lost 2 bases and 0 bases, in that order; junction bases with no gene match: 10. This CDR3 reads CASSFPTSGSPSSYEQYF. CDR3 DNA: TGTGCCAGCAGCTTCCCAACTAGCGGGAGCCCTAGCTCCTACGAGCAGTACTTC.

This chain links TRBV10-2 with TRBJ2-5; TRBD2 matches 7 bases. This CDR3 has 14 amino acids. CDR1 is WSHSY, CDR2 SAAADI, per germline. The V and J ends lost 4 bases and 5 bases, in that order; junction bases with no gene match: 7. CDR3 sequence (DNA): TGCGCCAGCAGTGCGGGGGGAGGGGACGAGACCCAGTACTTC. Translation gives CASSAGGGDETQYF.